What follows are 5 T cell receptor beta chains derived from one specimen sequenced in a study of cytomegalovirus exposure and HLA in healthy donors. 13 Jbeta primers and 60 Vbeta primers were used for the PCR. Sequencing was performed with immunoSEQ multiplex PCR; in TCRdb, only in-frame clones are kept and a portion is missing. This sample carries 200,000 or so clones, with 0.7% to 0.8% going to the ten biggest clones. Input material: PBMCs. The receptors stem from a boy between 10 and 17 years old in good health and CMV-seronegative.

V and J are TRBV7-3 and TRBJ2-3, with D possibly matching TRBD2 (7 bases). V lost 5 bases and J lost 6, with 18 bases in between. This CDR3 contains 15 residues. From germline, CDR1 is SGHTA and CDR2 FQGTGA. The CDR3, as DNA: TGTGCCAGCAGCGAAATTGGGGGGGCCAGGGATACGCAGTATTTT. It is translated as CASSEIGGARDTQYF.

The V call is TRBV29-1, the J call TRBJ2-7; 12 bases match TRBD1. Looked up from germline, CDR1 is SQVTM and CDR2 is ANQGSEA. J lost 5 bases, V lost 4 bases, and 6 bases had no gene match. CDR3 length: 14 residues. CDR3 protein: CSVVGTGGYDEQYF. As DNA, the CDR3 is TGCAGCGTTGTCGGGACAGGGGGCTACGACGAGCAGTACTTC.

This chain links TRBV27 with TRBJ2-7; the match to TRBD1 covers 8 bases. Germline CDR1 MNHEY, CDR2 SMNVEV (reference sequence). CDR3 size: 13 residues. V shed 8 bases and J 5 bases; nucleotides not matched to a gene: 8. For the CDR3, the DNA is TGTGCCAGCGGGACAGGCCCTTTAGACGAGCAGTACTTC. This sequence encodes CASGTGPLDEQYF.

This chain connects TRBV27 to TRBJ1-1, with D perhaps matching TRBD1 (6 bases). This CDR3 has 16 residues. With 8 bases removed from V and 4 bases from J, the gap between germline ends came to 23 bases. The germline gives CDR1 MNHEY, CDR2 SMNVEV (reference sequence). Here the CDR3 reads CASQGTQGGGATEAFF. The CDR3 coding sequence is TGTGCCAGCCAAGGAACCCAGGGAGGGGGTGCCACTGAAGCTTTCTTT.

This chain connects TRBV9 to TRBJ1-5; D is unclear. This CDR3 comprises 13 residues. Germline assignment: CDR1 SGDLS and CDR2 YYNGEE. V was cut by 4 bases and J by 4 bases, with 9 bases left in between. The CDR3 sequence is CASSPGVNQPQHF. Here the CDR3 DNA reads TGTGCCAGCAGCCCCGGGGTTAATCAGCCCCAGCATTTT.